Presented here are 8 T cell receptor beta chains from one specimen sequenced in a study of OX40 agonist ivuxolimab in advanced cancers. Method: immunoSEQ multiplex PCR; TCRdb's copy keeps in-frame clones and lacks some. The sample has approximately 84,000 clones, around 83% seen once; the top ten hold about 1%. The starting material was CD4+ or CD8+ T cells sorted from blood, obtained in a trial of the OX40 agonist ivuxolimab. These receptors were taken from an adult with an advanced solid tumor such as melanoma, head and neck, liver or kidney cancer.

This chain connects TRBV29-1 to TRBJ1-1; D remains ambiguous. There are 14 residues in the CDR3. V shed 4 bases and J shed 4 bases, with 16 bases lying between them. Per germline, CDR1 SQVTM and CDR2 ANQGSEA. The CDR3 DNA is TGCAGCGTTGGGGAGCTTGCCGTCGCCACTGAAGCTTTCTTT. This codes for CSVGELAVATEAFF.

The chain carries TRBV6-6 and TRBJ1-5; 9 bases fit TRBD1. Germline CDR1 is MNHNY and CDR2 is SVGAGI (reference sequence). The CDR3 contains 15 residues. J gave up 1 base and V 4 bases, and 2 bases lay outside the gene matches. The CDR3 region is CASSWGQGSNQPQHF. DNA for the CDR3: TGTGCCAGCAGTTGGGGACAGGGAAGCAATCAGCCCCAGCATTTT.

This chain uses TRBV6-5 with TRBJ1-3; 7 bases match TRBD1. Germline loops: CDR1 MNHEY, CDR2 SVGAGI. Trimming at V came to 5 bases and at J to 2 bases, leaving 6 bases not matched to a gene. This CDR3 region has 15 residues. The CDR3 reads CASSRTGEAGNTIYF. The CDR3, as DNA: TGTGCCAGCAGTAGAACAGGGGAGGCTGGAAACACCATATATTTT.

The count of this clone is one. V gene TRBV6-5 combines with J gene TRBJ2-7; 8 nucleotides match TRBD2. The CDR3 is 13 residues long. Unmatched junction bases numbered 8, after V lost 9 bases and J lost 4 bases. Looked up from germline, CDR1 is MNHEY and CDR2 is SVGAGI. CDR3 nucleotides: TGTGCCAGTGCATCTAGCGGGCTATACGAGCAGTACTTC. Translating it yields CASASSGLYEQYF.

This clone appeared once. The chain has TRBV5-1 and TRBJ2-2; tentative D call: TRBD1 (5 bases). The CDR3 is 15 residues long. Germline V gene data show CDR1 as SGHRS and CDR2 as YFSETQ. The V gene lost 1 base and the J gene lost 0 bases, with 7 bases spanning the gap. In nucleotides, the CDR3 is TGCGCCAGCAGCTTGACAGGCACGAACACCGGGGAGCTGTTTTTT. Translating it yields CASSLTGTNTGELFF.

The chain couples TRBV11-2 to TRBJ1-3; D not certain. Germline V gene lookup returns CDR1 SGHAT and CDR2 FQNNGV. Trimming left V 0 bases short and J 4 bases short, with 13 bases between. This CDR3 has 16 amino acids. The CDR3 region is CASSLDSAVGGNTIYF. The DNA of the CDR3 is TGTGCCAGCAGCTTAGATAGCGCCGTAGGAGGAAACACCATATATTTT.

This clone has ten or more counts. The rearrangement links TRBV5-8 to TRBJ2-7; D is perhaps TRBD2 (6 bases). The germline V gene encodes CDR1 SGHTS and CDR2 YDEGEE. This CDR3 contains 11 residues. The V end was cut by 4 bases, the J end by 10 bases, with 12 bases between. The CDR3 is CASSRPGLQYF. The CDR3 bases are TGTGCCAGCAGCCGTCCGGGACTCCAGTACTTC.

The V and J genes are TRBV27 and TRBJ1-6; a weak D match, TRBD1 (5 bases). In germline, CDR1 is MNHEY, CDR2 SMNVEV (reference sequence). There are 12 residues in the CDR3. V was clipped by 3 bases and J by 10 bases, with 7 bases between them. The CDR3 DNA follows: TGTGCCAGCAGTTTTGAGGGGTCACCCCTCCACTTT. Protein: CASSFEGSPLHF.